The present TCR beta chain was sequenced within a study of cytomegalovirus exposure and HLA in healthy donors. Study findings and constraints: The study reported that TCR beta sequences accurately predicted HLA-A and HLA-B alleles in most subjects. Some TCR beta chains (more than 150 of them) were listed as cytomegalovirus-associated. A few CMV-associated chains were confirmed in vitro to be specific for CMV antigens. Certain indistinguishable V segments, among them TRBV6-2 and TRBV6-3, were excluded.

In regard to this clone: What it binds is not known.

The study ran its PCR with 60 Vbeta and 13 Jbeta primers. Profiled with immunoSEQ multiplex PCR; TCRdb holds only in-frame clones, not every one. This table has 80,000 to 130,000 clones, 70% to 80% appearing once. Per germline, CDR1 SGHRS and CDR2 YFSETQ. The CDR3 has 12 residues. V was shortened by 4 bases and J by 3 bases, with 7 bases between the two germline ends. The TCR originated in a woman under 30 in good health and CMV-seropositive. The sample comprised PBMCs. V and J are TRBV5-1 and TRBJ1-2, with D uncertain. Written as DNA, the CDR3 is TGCGCCAGCAGCAAGGGAGACTATGGCTACACCTTC. This gives the protein CASSKGDYGYTF.